Presented here are 12 T cell receptor beta chains from one specimen sequenced in a study of beta chain features in type 1 diabetes. The study reverse transcribed the entire isolated RNA, so it sequenced expressed TCRB transcripts. The table came from immunoSEQ multiplex PCR; TCRdb's copy has only in-frame clones and leaves some out. The repertoire holds 150,000 to 170,000 clones, with around 8% as singletons. The sequenced sample was central memory CD4+ T cells from blood. The receptors were sampled from a man in his late teens or twenties in good health.

This clone was counted only a few times. The gene calls are TRBV7-6 and TRBJ1-2; 7 nucleotides agree with TRBD1. The ends lost 1 base at V and 8 bases at J; junction bases unmatched: 13. Germline values: CDR1 SGHVS, CDR2 FNYEAQ. This CDR3 comprises 16 residues. The CDR3 protein is CASSLGLGRTGEGYTF. The CDR3 DNA reads as TGTGCCAGCAGCTTAGGCTTAGGTCGGACAGGCGAAGGCTACACCTTC.

This clone was observed many times. The sample has other DNA sequences that encode this CDR3 too. The chain has TRBV29-1 and TRBJ1-1; a weak D match, TRBD1 (5 bases). V shed 2 bases and J shed 7 bases, with 8 bases lying between them. CDR3 length: 11 amino acids. In germline, CDR1 is SQVTM, CDR2 ANQGSEA. CDR3 protein: CSVERGSEAFF. In DNA, the CDR3 is TGCAGCGTTGAACGGGGGAGTGAAGCTTTCTTT.

The chain joins TRBV15 to TRBJ1-2, with D perhaps TRBD1 (6 bases). The CDR3 has 13 amino acids. Trimming stripped 8 bases from V and 8 bases from J, with 18 bases between. Germline V gene sequence: CDR1 LNHNV, CDR2 YYDKDF (reference sequence). The CDR3 spells CATRQVPGRGYTF. For the CDR3, the DNA is TGTGCCACCCGACAGGTGCCTGGCCGGGGCTACACCTTC.

V and J are TRBV30 and TRBJ1-2, with 7 positions matching TRBD1. This CDR3 is built from 13 residues. V shed 7 bases and J 1 base; nucleotides not matched to a gene: 6. Germline assignment: CDR1 GTSNPN and CDR2 SVGIG (reference sequence). CDR3 bases: TGTGCCTACGCGACAGGGTATAACTATGGCTACACCTTC. Translating gives CAYATGYNYGYTF.

A few counts support this clone. The rearrangement links TRBV5-4 to TRBJ2-5, with D unresolved. Trimming removed 4 bases from V and 0 bases from J, with 10 bases in between. Germline V gene lookup returns CDR1 SGHNT and CDR2 YYREEE (reference sequence). This CDR3 contains 14 residues. CDR3 in DNA: TGTGCCAGCAGCCGGAGACCCTACCAAGAGACCCAGTACTTC. It specifies CASSRRPYQETQYF.

In this sample, this clone turned up a few times. The rearrangement links TRBV28 to TRBJ1-2; D gene ambiguous. Between the trimmed V and J ends, which lost 1 base and 4 bases, there was a span of 16 bases. This CDR3 region has 16 residues. Germline CDR1 MDHEN, CDR2 SYDVKM. The CDR3, as DNA: TGTGCCAGCAGTTTATTCATGGAATTGGGAGCCTATGGCTACACCTTC. It encodes CASSLFMELGAYGYTF.

This clone has more than one count but fewer than ten. The V gene is TRBV5-1, the J gene TRBJ1-5; TRBD1 aligns across 7 bases. The junction had 8 bases not matched to a gene; V was cut back by 5 bases and J by 3 bases. Germline values: CDR1 SGHRS, CDR2 YFSETQ. There are 15 residues in the CDR3. CDR3 sequence reads: CASSWEGGFNQPQHF. CDR3 bases: TGCGCCAGCAGTTGGGAAGGGGGCTTCAATCAGCCCCAGCATTTT.

This clone turned up a few times. The chain has TRBV19 and TRBJ1-4, with TRBD1 matching over 7 bases. V was clipped by 8 bases and J by 2 bases; unmatched bases: 8. Germline V gene lookup returns CDR1 LNHDA and CDR2 SQIVND (reference sequence). The CDR3 sequence is 15 residues long. In nucleotides, the CDR3 is TGTGCCAGTTGGGACAGCGCGTCGACTAATGAAAAACTGTTTTTT. This sequence encodes CASWDSASTNEKLFF.

This clone was seen many times. This rearrangement joins TRBV15 to TRBJ2-5, with 14 bases matching TRBD2. V lost 6 bases and J lost 3; bases outside the gene matches: 3. The length of the CDR3 is 15 residues. Germline-derived CDR1 and CDR2 are LNHNV and YYDKDF (reference sequence). The DNA of the CDR3 is TGTGCCACCAGGACGGGACTAGCGGGAGAAGAGACCCAGTACTTC. Protein sequence: CATRTGLAGEETQYF.

This clone has ten or more counts. The chain employs TRBV10-3 and TRBJ1-2; weak D call: TRBD1 (5 bases). V lost 0 bases, J lost 5 bases, and 16 bases lay in between. The CDR3 contains 16 residues. CDR1 and CDR2 (germline): ENHRY, SYGVKD. The CDR3 DNA sequence: TGTGCCATCAGTGAGTCCCACCGGGGGGAACATTATGGCTACACCTTC. Translation: CAISESHRGEHYGYTF.

The genes are TRBV7-9 and TRBJ2-7; 9 bases fit TRBD2. V shed 8 bases, J shed 2 bases, and the junction held 7 bases outside the gene matches. The CDR3 extends over 14 amino acids. Per germline, CDR1 SEHNR and CDR2 FQNEAQ (reference sequence). The CDR3 reads CASCPGLAPYEQYF. The CDR3 nucleotides are TGTGCCAGCTGTCCGGGACTAGCTCCCTACGAGCAGTACTTC.

This clone occurred a few times. The J gene is TRBJ1-2, the V gene TRBV30; 7 bases are shared with TRBD1. The germline V gene encodes CDR1 GTSNPN and CDR2 SVGIG (reference sequence). The CDR3 runs to 14 residues. V gave up 4 bases and J gave up 4 bases; unmatched junction bases: 9. In DNA, the CDR3 is TGTGCCTGGATCTATAGTGGGACAGTCTATGGCTACACCTTC. Protein sequence: CAWIYSGTVYGYTF. Looking up the rest from reference TRBV30 and TRBJ1-2 gives the full variable domain: SQTIHQWPATLVQPVGSPLSLECTVEGTSNPNLYWYRQAAGRGLQLLFYSVGIGQISSEVPQNLSASRPQDRQFILSSKKLLLSDSGFYLCAWIYSGTVYGYTFGSGTRLTVV.